This T cell receptor beta chain was found in a study of cytotoxic CD8 clonotypes in ibrutinib-treated CLL. Study context: Partial response was seen in about 25 patients and complete response in 2; after median 68 months, around 14 stayed remitted, approximately twelve progressed. On average, about 97,000 productive rearrangements and 260,000 or so productive templates per sample. Points from the study as a whole: An increase in clonality occurred at ibrutinib response, followed by a return toward baseline at progression.

Comment on this clone: The antigen is unknown.

TCRdb's copy holds only in-frame clones and misses some; the assay was immunoSEQ multiplex PCR. The sample lists around 330,000 clones, 67% occurring once. V was shortened by 1 base and J by 2 bases, with 14 bases between the two germline ends. The germline CDR1 and CDR2 sequences are SGHVS and FNYEAQ. The CDR3 runs to 16 residues. Investigators sourced 1.5 to 2.5 micrograms of genomic DNA from cryopreserved PBMCs for TCR beta libraries. The gene calls are TRBV7-6 and TRBJ2-5; D call uncertain. Source: PBMCs, taken after 36 months of ibrutinib treatment. The sequence came from a human donor with chronic lymphocytic leukemia. The DNA of the CDR3 is TGTGCCAGCAGCTTAGTGTTGGCTACCGAGCAAGAGACCCAGTACTTC. It encodes CASSLVLATEQETQYF.